This T cell receptor (beta chain) stems from a study of T cell repertoires in cytomegalovirus infection. Remarks on this clonotype: Antigen: not known.

TCRdb analysed the reads with MiXCR anew, one entry per CDR3 protein. The repertoire has about 770,000 distinct CDR3 sequences, approximately 32% of them found once; the top ten carry about an eighth. The V and J ends lost 1 base and 9 bases respectively, with 9 bases between them. The CDR3 covers 12 residues. The origin of this receptor is a human donor in good health (CMV status not recorded). Some clones in this sample may be carry-over from other donors' samples. This sequence joins TRBV12-3 or TRBV12-4 and TRBJ1-2; D unclear. The starting material was cultured CD8+ T cells from PBMCs, obtained from culture after CMV antigen stimulation. CDR3 sequence: CASSLGRLSYTF. The CDR3 nucleotides are TGTGCCAGCAGTTTAGGACGCCTGAGCTACACCTTC.